The rows below give T cell receptor beta chains drawn from one sample of a study of PD-L1 blockade in urothelial cancer. Using immunoSEQ multiplex PCR, the repertoire was profiled, and TCRdb retains in-frame clones only, with some absent. The sample contains approximately 58,000 clones, around 79% of which appear only once. Sequenced here: PBMCs, sampled around atezolizumab (anti-PD-L1) treatment. These receptors came from a man between 65 and 79 years old with urothelial cancer. The CDR3 runs from the conserved cysteine through the conserved F or W. The D gene is left open where the match is weak. Rows give clone size only sometimes, using once, few, many, or a class for an expanded clone.

TRBV5-4	TRBJ1-1	-	-	TGTGCCAGCAGCTTGAGCGGGGGGACTGAAGCTTTCTTT	CASSLSGGTEAFF
TRBV5-1	TRBJ2-3	-	-	TGCGCCAGCAGCCCACAGGGACCCTCATACACAGATACGCAGTATTTT	CASSPQGPSYTDTQYF
TRBV5-1	TRBJ2-7	-	-	TGCGCCAGCAGCTTGGGGGGAGGTGTGGGGGAGCAGTACTTC	CASSLGGGVGEQYF
TRBV5-4	TRBJ2-7	-	-	TGTGCCAGCAGCTTCTCGGGGGTGGACGAGCAGTACTTC	CASSFSGVDEQYF
TRBV6-5	TRBJ2-1	-	TRBD1	TGTGCCAGCAGTTACGGGACAGGGGTCAATGAGCAGTTCTTC	CASSYGTGVNEQFF
TRBV5-6	TRBJ1-2	-	-	TGTGCCAGCACCAAAGATCGCGGTTCTAACTATGGCTACACCTTC	CASTKDRGSNYGYTF
TRBV5-8	TRBJ2-7	-	-	TGTGCCAGCAGCTCCGGGACTCATTCCTACGAGCAGTACTTC	CASSSGTHSYEQYF
TRBV7-3	TRBJ2-1	-	TRBD2	TGTGCCAGCAGCTTTAGCGGGAGTGTAAGTGAGCAGTTCTTC	CASSFSGSVSEQFF
TRBV14	TRBJ2-1	-	-	TGTGCCAGCAGCCTCAGAGGGGGCAATGAGCAGTTCTTC	CASSLRGGNEQFF
TRBV14	TRBJ2-3	-	TRBD1	TGTGCCAGCAGCCACCTACCGGACAGGTTCTATAGTTCTGATACGCAGTATTTT	CASSHLPDRFYSSDTQYF
TRBV5-6	TRBJ2-7	-	TRBD2	TGTGCCAGCAGCTTAGGACTAGCGATCCACGAGCAGTACTTC	CASSLGLAIHEQYF
TRBV12-5	TRBJ1-2	-	TRBD1	TGTGCTAGTGGTTTGCAGGGGGTTGGAGCCTACACCTTC	CASGLQGVGAYTF
TRBV28	TRBJ2-7	-	TRBD1	TGTGCCAGCTTCCCGGGGACAGGGATTTACGAGCAGTACTTC	CASFPGTGIYEQYF
TRBV7-3	TRBJ2-1	-	-	TGTGCCAGCAGCACCTCCCCAGGGGATGAGCAGTTCTTC	CASSTSPGDEQFF
TRBV21-1	TRBJ2-2	-	-	TGTGCCACAAGGTATAGGACGGGGGACACCGGGGAGCTGTTTTTT	CATRYRTGDTGELFF
TRBV30	TRBJ1-3	-	TRBD1	TGTGCCTGGAGTGGGGACAGGTCTGGAAACACCATATATTTT	CAWSGDRSGNTIYF
TRBV5-1	TRBJ1-1	-	-	TGCGCCAGCAGCTGGGCTGGTTATGACACTGAAGCTTTCTTT	CASSWAGYDTEAFF
TRBV2	TRBJ2-7	-	TRBD2	TGTGCCAGCAGTGCGGCCCGGGACTACGGGGAGCAGTACTTC	CASSAARDYGEQYF
TRBV11-2	TRBJ2-3	-	TRBD1	TGTGCCAGCAGCTACAGGGGCCTCACAGATACGCAGTATTTT	CASSYRGLTDTQYF
TRBV30	TRBJ1-3	-	-	TGTGCCTGGATCGTGGGGGGAACTGGAAACACCATATATTTT	CAWIVGGTGNTIYF
TRBV5-1	TRBJ2-3	-	-	TGCGCCAGCAGCTTGGGTCAGGGGCACACAGATACGCAGTATTTT	CASSLGQGHTDTQYF
TRBV6-5	TRBJ2-7	-	TRBD1	TGTGCCAGCAGGGGACAGGGGGCTCGCTACGAGCAGTACTTC	CASRGQGARYEQYF
TRBV10-3	TRBJ2-2	-	TRBD2	TGTGCCATCAGTGACCCTGGACTAGCGGGACTGAACACCGGGGAGCTGTTTTTT	CAISDPGLAGLNTGELFF
TRBV6-6	TRBJ1-1	-	TRBD1	TGTGCCAGCAGTCAAGGGACAGGGGGCCCTGGGACTGAAGCTTTCTTT	CASSQGTGGPGTEAFF
TRBV18	TRBJ1-2	-	TRBD1	TGTGCCAGCTCACCACCTTCGGGACAGAACTATGGCTACACCTTC	CASSPPSGQNYGYTF
TRBV5-1	TRBJ2-5	-	TRBD1	TGCGCCAGCAGCAGGGACAGGGGGAATGGAGAGACCCAGTACTTC	CASSRDRGNGETQYF
TRBV7-3	TRBJ2-1	-	-	TGTGCCAGCAGCATTGGACGGGGGACTGATGAGCAGTTCTTC	CASSIGRGTDEQFF
TRBV7-9	TRBJ2-5	-	-	TGTGCCAGCAGCTTAGTTGCACGGGAGACCCAGTACTTC	CASSLVARETQYF
TRBV10-2	TRBJ1-1	-	-	TGCGCCAGCAGTTTCCCCACTTCACGAGGAGCTTTCTTT	CASSFPTSRGAFF
TRBV19	TRBJ1-5	-	-	TGTGCCAGTAGCCAAGACAGCCCCAATCAGCCCCAGCATTTT	CASSQDSPNQPQHF
TRBV29-1	TRBJ1-1	-	-	TGCAGCGTTGACAGAAACACTGAAGCTTTCTTT	CSVDRNTEAFF
TRBV19	TRBJ2-1	-	TRBD1	TGTGCCAGTAGTAGCTCCGACAGGGACAATGAGCAGTTCTTC	CASSSSDRDNEQFF
TRBV29-1	TRBJ1-2	-	-	TGCAGCGTTGGGAGGGATCCAAACTCTGGCTACACCTTC	CSVGRDPNSGYTF
TRBV5-6	TRBJ1-5	once	-	TGTGCCAGCAGCTTACGGGTTGGGAGCAATCAGCCCCAGCATTTT	CASSLRVGSNQPQHF
TRBV7-9	TRBJ2-7	-	TRBD2	TGTGCCAGCAGTTTAGCGGGAGGGCTGATCTACGAGCAGTACTTC	CASSLAGGLIYEQYF
TRBV14	TRBJ2-7	-	TRBD2	TGTGCCAGCAGCCAAGCTTCCCTCGCCCGATCAACTAGCGGGAGCTCCTACGAGCAGTACTTC	CASSQASLARSTSGSSYEQYF
TRBV6-5	TRBJ2-1	-	-	TGTGCCAGCAGCCAACAGAACAATGAGCAGTTCTTC	CASSQQNNEQFF
TRBV6-1	TRBJ2-1	-	TRBD1	TGTGCCAGCACCCGGACAGGGGGCGTCAATGAGCAGTTCTTC	CASTRTGGVNEQFF
TRBV7-9	TRBJ1-2	-	-	TGTGCCAGCAGCTTAGGAGGCCCCTATGGCTACACCTTC	CASSLGGPYGYTF
TRBV5-1	TRBJ1-4	once	TRBD1	TGCGCCAGCAGCTTGGAAGTGTTCGGAACAGGGGCTGAAAAACTGTTTTTT	CASSLEVFGTGAEKLFF
TRBV7-2	TRBJ1-1	once	-	TGTGCCAGCAGCTTACAGGGGACGGACACTGAAGCTTTCTTT	CASSLQGTDTEAFF
TRBV9	TRBJ2-2	-	TRBD1	TGTGCCAGCAGCATCCGAGGGGGTAGGGGGCTGGCCGGGGAGCTGTTTTTT	CASSIRGGRGLAGELFF
TRBV2	TRBJ2-1	-	-	TGTGCCAGCAGTGAAGGTCCCCCGGCACAGAGCTCCTACAATGAGCAGTTCTTC	CASSEGPPAQSSYNEQFF
TRBV28	TRBJ1-5	-	-	TGTGCCAGCAGAGACGGACTGAGGCTAATCAATCAGCCCCAGCATTTT	CASRDGLRLINQPQHF
TRBV5-1	TRBJ2-5	-	-	TGCGCCAGCAGGTACAGTAGCGGTCAAGAGACCCAGTACTTC	CASRYSSGQETQYF
TRBV30	TRBJ2-3	-	TRBD2	TGTGCCTGGACCGTGGGGACTAGCGGGAGTACAGATACGCAGTATTTT	CAWTVGTSGSTDTQYF
TRBV7-7	TRBJ2-7	-	-	TGTGCTAGCAGTCCCGGGACTGGTCCCGGCGAGCAGTACTTC	CASSPGTGPGEQYF
TRBV1	TRBJ1-2	-	-	TGCACCAGCAGCCAAGCCGCGGACGGACTTAACTATGGCTACACCTTC	CTSSQAADGLNYGYTF